This T cell receptor (beta chain) was sequenced for a study of response to subunit inactivated influenza vaccine. MiXCR was run by TCRdb on the RT-PCR reads, yielding one entry per CDR3 protein. The sample consists of approximately 500,000 distinct CDR3 sequences, around 15% of them appearing once. Germline CDR1 reads MDHEN; CDR2 reads SYDVKM. The CDR3 has 15 residues. Study observations and caveats: Authors suggested each seasonal flu vaccination may recruit only limited numbers of new T cells.

This clonotype occurred many times. The target antigen is unknown. One end of the junction does not line up with germline, which may come from a read error. The material was PBMCs from blood, obtained 12 days after vaccination. The chain combines TRBV28 with TRBJ2-1; 11 nucleotides line up with TRBD2. This clonotype was sampled from a man aged 50-59 years who received an inactivated influenza vaccine. The CDR3 bases are TGCGCCAGCAGCTTGGGACTAGCGGCATACAATGAGCAGTTCTTC. Encoded protein: CASSLGLAAYNEQFF.